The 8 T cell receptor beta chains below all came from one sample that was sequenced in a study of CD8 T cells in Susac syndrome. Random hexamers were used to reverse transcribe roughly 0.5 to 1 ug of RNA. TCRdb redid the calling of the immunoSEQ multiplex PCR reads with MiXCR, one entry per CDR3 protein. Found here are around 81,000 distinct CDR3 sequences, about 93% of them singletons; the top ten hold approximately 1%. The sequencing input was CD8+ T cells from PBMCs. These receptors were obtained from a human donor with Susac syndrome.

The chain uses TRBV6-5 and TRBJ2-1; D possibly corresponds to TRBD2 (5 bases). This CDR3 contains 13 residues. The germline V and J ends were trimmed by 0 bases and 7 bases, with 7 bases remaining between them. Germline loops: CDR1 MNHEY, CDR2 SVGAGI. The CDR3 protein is CASSYSSGNEQFF. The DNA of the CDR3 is TGTGCCAGCAGTTACTCGAGCGGAAATGAGCAGTTCTTC.

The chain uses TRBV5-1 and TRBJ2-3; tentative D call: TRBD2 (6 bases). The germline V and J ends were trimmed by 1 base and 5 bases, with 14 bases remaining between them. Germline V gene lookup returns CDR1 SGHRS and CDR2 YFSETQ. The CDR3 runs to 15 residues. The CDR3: CASSLRAGLRDTQYF. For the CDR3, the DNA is TGCGCCAGCAGCTTGCGGGCGGGGCTAAGAGATACGCAGTATTTT.

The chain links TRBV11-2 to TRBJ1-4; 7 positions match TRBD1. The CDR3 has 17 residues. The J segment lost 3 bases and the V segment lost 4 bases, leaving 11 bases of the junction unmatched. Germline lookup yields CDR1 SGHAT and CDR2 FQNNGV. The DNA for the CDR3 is TGTGCCAGCAGCTCCCCGATTCGACAGGGACCTAATGAAAAACTGTTTTTT. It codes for CASSSPIRQGPNEKLFF.

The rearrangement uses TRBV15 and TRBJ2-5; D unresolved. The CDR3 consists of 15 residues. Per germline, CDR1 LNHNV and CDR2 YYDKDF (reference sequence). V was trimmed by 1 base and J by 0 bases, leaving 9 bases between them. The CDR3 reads CATSRVRSNQETQYF. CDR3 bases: TGTGCCACCAGCAGAGTCAGGAGTAACCAAGAGACCCAGTACTTC. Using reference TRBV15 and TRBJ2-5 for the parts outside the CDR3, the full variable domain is DAMVIQNPRYQVTQFGKPVTLSCSQTLNHNVMYWYQQKSSQAPKLLFHYYDKDFNNEADTPDNFQSRRPNTSFCFLDIRSPGLGDTAMYLCATSRVRSNQETQYFGPGTRLLVL.

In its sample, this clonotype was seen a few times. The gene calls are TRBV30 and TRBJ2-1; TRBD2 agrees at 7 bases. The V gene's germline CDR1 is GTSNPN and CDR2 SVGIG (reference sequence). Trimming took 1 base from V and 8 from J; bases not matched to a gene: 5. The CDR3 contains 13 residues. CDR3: CAWSEGRGDEQFF. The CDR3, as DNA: TGTGCCTGGAGTGAGGGTCGGGGGGATGAGCAGTTCTTC.

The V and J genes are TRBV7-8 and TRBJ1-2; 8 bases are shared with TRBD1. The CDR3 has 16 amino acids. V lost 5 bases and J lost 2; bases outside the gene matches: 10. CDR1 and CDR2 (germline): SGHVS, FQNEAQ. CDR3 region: CASSPWQGALNYGYTF. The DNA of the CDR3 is TGTGCCAGCAGCCCCTGGCAGGGGGCCTTAAACTATGGCTACACCTTC.

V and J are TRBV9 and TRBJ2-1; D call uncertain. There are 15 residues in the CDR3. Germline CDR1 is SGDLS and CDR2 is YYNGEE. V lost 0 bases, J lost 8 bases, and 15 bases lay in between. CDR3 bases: TGTGCCAGCAGCGTAGTCTTTTTTAATGGGCATGAGCAGTTCTTC. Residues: CASSVVFFNGHEQFF.

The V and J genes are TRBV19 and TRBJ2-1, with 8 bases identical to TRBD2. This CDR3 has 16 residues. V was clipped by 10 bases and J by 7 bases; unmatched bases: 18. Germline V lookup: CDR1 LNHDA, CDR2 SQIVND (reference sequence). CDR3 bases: TGTGCCATTTCCTCCCGACACGGGGGGGCGCGTAATGAGCAGTTCTTC. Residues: CAISSRHGGARNEQFF.